This T cell receptor beta chain was observed in a study of cytomegalovirus exposure and HLA in healthy donors. Study-level points and caveats: Researchers catalogued approximately 160 TCR beta chains as cytomegalovirus-associated. A later analysis showed HLA-associated TCR beta chains outstripping equally common others in clonal expansion. In a later analysis, a missense DCLRE1C variant was linked to TCR beta V- and J-gene trimming.

About this clone: The antigen remains undetermined.

In the PCR, 60 Vbeta and 13 Jbeta primers were used. Original methodology: The authors later counted about 80 million unique TCR beta chains, around 9.9 million of them shared. This table comes from immunoSEQ multiplex PCR, and its TCRdb copy is limited to in-frame clones, with some not included. The V and J calls and clone size come from that table; D and trimming were worked out from the DNA. The table has 81,000 or so clones, 70% to 75% seen once; the top ten hold roughly 4.2%. The specimen was PBMCs. The TCR sequence derives from a man between 60 and 70 years old in good health and CMV-seronegative.

In nucleotides, the CDR3 is TGTGCCAGCAGCTCCCTCGTCAGGGGACGCACAGATACGCAGTATTTT. This encodes CASSSLVRGRTDTQYF. The chain couples TRBV9 to TRBJ2-3; D might be TRBD1 (6 bases). The CDR3 is 16 residues long. The ends were cut back, 4 bases at V and 1 base at J, with 16 bases in the middle. CDR1 SGDLS and CDR2 YYNGEE come from the germline V gene.